This TCR beta chain was sequenced during a study of blood T cell repertoires in COVID-19. Study information: COVID-19 samples from acute and convalescent phases originated in the United States, Italy and Spain. T cells, B-cell-depleted T cells, or PBMCs provided the cDNA or gDNA that served as material.

Trimming shortened V by 5 bases and J by 5 bases, and 6 bases separated the two germline ends. This CDR3 spans 11 amino acids. CDR1 and CDR2 (germline): SEHNR, FQNEAQ (reference sequence). Methods used by the authors: By means of reference gene primer amplification, nucleated cell counts were estimated. Generated by immunoSEQ multiplex PCR, the TCRdb table keeps only in-frame clones and is missing some. The D gene and trimming were derived from the DNA, and the V and J assignments and clone size from that table. The sample holds 97,000 or so clones, 84% seen once. Material: peripheral blood. This sequence originates from a man aged 40-50 years with active or convalescent COVID-19. V and J are TRBV7-9 and TRBJ2-5, with D hard to call. DNA for the CDR3: TGTGCCAGCAGCCCCCGGGAGACCCAGTACTTC. It encodes CASSPRETQYF.